Included here is one T cell receptor (beta chain) sequence, with context. Repertoires were generated with immunoSEQ multiplex PCR, while TCRdb's copy carries only in-frame clones and drops some. The sample lists some 130,000 clones, about nine tenths occurring once. The data were taken from a study of T cell responses to AZD1222 COVID-19 vaccine. This CDR3 region has 12 residues. Germline CDR1 KGHDR, CDR2 SFDVKD. Between the trimmed V and J ends, which lost 4 bases and 2 bases, there was a span of 3 bases. The sequence came from an adult in good health. The sequences come from peripheral blood, collected on day 0 of AZD1222 vaccination. The chain is built from TRBV24-1 and TRBJ2-3, with D unresolved. CDR3 DNA: TGTGCCACCAGTGAGGACACAGATACGCAGTATTTT. Translated: CATSEDTDTQYF.